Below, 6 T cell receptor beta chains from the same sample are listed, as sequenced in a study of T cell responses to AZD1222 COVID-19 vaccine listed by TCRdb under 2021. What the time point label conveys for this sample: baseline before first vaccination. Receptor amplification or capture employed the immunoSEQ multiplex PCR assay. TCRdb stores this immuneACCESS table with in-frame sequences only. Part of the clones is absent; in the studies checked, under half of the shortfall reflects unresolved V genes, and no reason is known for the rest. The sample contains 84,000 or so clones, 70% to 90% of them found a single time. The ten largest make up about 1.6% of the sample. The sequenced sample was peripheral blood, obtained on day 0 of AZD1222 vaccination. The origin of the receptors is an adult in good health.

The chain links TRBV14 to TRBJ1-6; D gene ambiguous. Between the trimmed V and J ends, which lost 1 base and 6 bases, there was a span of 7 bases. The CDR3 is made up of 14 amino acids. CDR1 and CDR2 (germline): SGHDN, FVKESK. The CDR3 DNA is TGTGCCAGCAGCCAAGTTGGTCGTAATTCACCCCTCCACTTT. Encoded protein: CASSQVGRNSPLHF.

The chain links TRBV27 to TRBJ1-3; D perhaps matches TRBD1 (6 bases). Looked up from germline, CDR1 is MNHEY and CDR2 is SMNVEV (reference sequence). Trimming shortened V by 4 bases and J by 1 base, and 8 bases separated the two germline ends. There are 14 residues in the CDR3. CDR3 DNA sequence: TGTGCCAGCAGTTACACAGGGTCTGGAAACACCATATATTTT. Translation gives CASSYTGSGNTIYF.

The CDR3 here is CASSPVEGTYGYTF. Written as DNA, the CDR3 is TGTGCCAGCTCACCAGTTGAAGGGACCTATGGCTACACCTTC. This rearrangement joins TRBV18 to TRBJ1-2, with D maybe TRBD1 (5 bases). Germline V gene sequence: CDR1 KGHSH, CDR2 LQKENI. The CDR3 totals 14 residues. The V gene lost 2 bases and the J gene lost 4 bases, with 11 bases spanning the gap.

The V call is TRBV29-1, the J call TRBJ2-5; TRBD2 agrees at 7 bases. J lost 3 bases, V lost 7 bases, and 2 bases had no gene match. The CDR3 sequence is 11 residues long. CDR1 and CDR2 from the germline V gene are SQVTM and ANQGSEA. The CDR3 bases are TGCAGCGGCGGGAGAGAAGAGACCCAGTACTTC. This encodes CSGGREETQYF. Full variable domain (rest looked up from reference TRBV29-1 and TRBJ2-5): SAVISQKPSRDICQRGTSLTIQCQVDSQVTMMFWYRQQPGQSLTLIATANQGSEATYESGFVIDKFPISRPNLTFSTLTVSNMSPEDSSIYLCSGGREETQYFGPGTRLLVL.

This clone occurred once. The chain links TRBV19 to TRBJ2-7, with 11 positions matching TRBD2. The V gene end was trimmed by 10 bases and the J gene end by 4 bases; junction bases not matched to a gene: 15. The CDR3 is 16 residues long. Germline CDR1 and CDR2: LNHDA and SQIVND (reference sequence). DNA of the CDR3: TGTGCCACCTCCGGGACTAGCGGTCCTCTTGGATACGAGCAGTACTTC. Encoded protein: CATSGTSGPLGYEQYF.

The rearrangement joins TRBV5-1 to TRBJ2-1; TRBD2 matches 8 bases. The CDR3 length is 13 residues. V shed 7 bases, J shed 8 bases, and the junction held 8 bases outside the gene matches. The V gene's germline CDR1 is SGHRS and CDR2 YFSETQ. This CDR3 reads CASRYSGSDEQFF. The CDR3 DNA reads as TGCGCCAGCCGATACAGCGGGAGTGATGAGCAGTTCTTC. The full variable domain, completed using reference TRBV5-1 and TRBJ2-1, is KAGVTQTPRYLIKTRGQQVTLSCSPISGHRSVSWYQQTPGQGLQFLFEYFSETQRNKGNFPGRFSGRQFSNSRSEMNVSTLELGDSALYLCASRYSGSDEQFFGPGTRLTVL.